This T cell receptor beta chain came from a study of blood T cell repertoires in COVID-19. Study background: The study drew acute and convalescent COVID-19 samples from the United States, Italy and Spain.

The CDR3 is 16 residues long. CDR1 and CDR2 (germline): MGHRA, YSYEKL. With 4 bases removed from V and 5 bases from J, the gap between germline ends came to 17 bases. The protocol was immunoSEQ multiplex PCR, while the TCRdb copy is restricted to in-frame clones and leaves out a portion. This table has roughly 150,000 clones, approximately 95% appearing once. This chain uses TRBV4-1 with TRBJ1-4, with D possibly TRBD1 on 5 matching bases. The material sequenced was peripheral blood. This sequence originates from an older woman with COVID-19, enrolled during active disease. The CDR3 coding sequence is TGCGCCAGCAGCCTGGGGGGGGTATTAGGAAATGAAAAACTGTTTTTT. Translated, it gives CASSLGGVLGNEKLFF.